These 23 T cell receptor beta chains were all obtained from the same sample, sequenced in a study of T cell repertoires in cytomegalovirus infection. Each CDR3 protein is one row after TCRdb ran MiXCR on the reads. This table holds 20,000 to 25,000 distinct CDR3 sequences, 42% found once. These TCRs' antigens remain unknown. The sequencing here drew on CD8+ T cells from cultured PBMCs, taken from culture after CMV antigen stimulation. Receptors originate from a human donor in good health (CMV status not recorded). Some clones in this sample may be carry-over from other donors' samples.

The chain uses TRBV6-2 or TRBV6-3 and TRBJ2-7; tentatively, D is TRBD1 (7 bases). Germline V lookup: CDR1 MNHEY, CDR2 SVGEGT. The CDR3 extends over 15 amino acids. Between the trimmed V and J ends, which lost 7 bases and 1 base, there was a span of 17 bases. The CDR3 loop is CASTTDREESYEQYF. CDR3 coding DNA: TGTGCCAGCACCACAGACAGGGAGGAATCCTACGAGCAGTACTTC.

V is TRBV3-1 and J is TRBJ2-1; 10 bases are a match to TRBD2. Germline V lookup: CDR1 LGHDT, CDR2 YNNKEL (reference sequence). Trimming cost V 0 bases and J 10 bases; bases outside gene matches: 3. The CDR3 is 14 amino acids. DNA for the CDR3: TGTGCCAGCAGCCAAGACCCGGGACTAGCGGAGCAGTTCTTC. Its translation: CASSQDPGLAEQFF.

The chain employs TRBV7-2 and TRBJ2-3, with 10 bases that match TRBD2. This CDR3 has 17 amino acids. The V segment lost 5 bases and the J segment 6 bases; nucleotides outside the gene matches: 14. In germline, CDR1 is SGHTA, CDR2 FQGNSA. CDR3 protein: CASSLRLSGRAWDTQYF. The CDR3 DNA reads as TGTGCCAGCAGCCTCAGGCTCAGCGGGAGGGCCTGGGATACGCAGTATTTT. The full variable domain, rest sourced from reference TRBV7-2 and TRBJ2-3, is GAGVSQSPSNKVTEKGKDVELRCDPISGHTALYWYRQSLGQGLEFLIYFQGNSAPDKSGLPSDRFSAERTGGSVSTLTIQRTQQEDSAVYLCASSLRLSGRAWDTQYFGPGTRLTVL.

This chain links TRBV7-6 with TRBJ2-6; no firm D call. The V end was cut by 2 bases, the J end by 0 bases, with 11 bases between. The CDR3 is 17 residues long. Germline assignment: CDR1 SGHVS and CDR2 FNYEAQ. CDR3 nucleotide sequence: TGTGCCAGCAGCTTAAATACGGAAGTCTCTGGGGCCAACGTCCTGACTTTC. Amino acids: CASSLNTEVSGANVLTF.

The CDR3 sequence: CASSYGTRGAGELFF. Written as DNA, the CDR3 is TGTGCCAGCAGTTACGGGACTAGAGGAGCCGGGGAGCTGTTTTTT. The chain combines TRBV6-1 with TRBJ2-2; 8 nucleotides align to TRBD2. Germline-derived CDR1 and CDR2 are MNHNS and SASEGT. CDR3 size: 15 residues. V gave up 5 bases and J gave up 6 bases; unmatched junction bases: 8.

The sample holds a few counts of this clonotype. The chain links TRBV27 to TRBJ2-3; TRBD2 matches at 15 bases. This CDR3 has 17 residues. The ends lost 4 bases at V and 6 bases at J; junction bases unmatched: 8. Germline V CDR1 and CDR2: MNHEY, SMNVEV (reference sequence). CDR3 DNA: TGTGCCAGCAGTTCCCCCTGGACTAGCGGGAGGGGGGATACGCAGTATTTT. It yields the protein CASSSPWTSGRGDTQYF.

This clonotype was picked up a small number of times. J is TRBJ2-1 and V is TRBV7-2; D remains unclear. The CDR3 has 15 amino acids. V was shortened by 5 bases and J by 3 bases, with 14 bases between the two germline ends. Germline V gene data show CDR1 as SGHTA and CDR2 as FQGNSA. CDR3: CASSATDVHYNEQFF. CDR3 nucleotide sequence: TGTGCCAGCAGCGCGACGGACGTCCACTACAATGAGCAGTTCTTC.

This clonotype has a handful of counts. The V call is TRBV6-6, the J call TRBJ2-2, with no clear D. The CDR3 length is 15 residues. Trimming pared 1 base from V and 3 bases from J, leaving 9 bases between. CDR1 and CDR2 from the germline V gene are MNHNY and SVGAGI (reference sequence). Here the CDR3 DNA reads TGTGCCAGCAGTTACTTAGGCAGAGACACCGGGGAGCTGTTTTTT. This translates into CASSYLGRDTGELFF.

In DNA, the CDR3 is TGTGCCAGCAGATCGACAGAAGGGGACGGTTACGAGCAGTACTTC. Residues: CASRSTEGDGYEQYF. The J gene is TRBJ2-7, the V gene TRBV27; the D call may be TRBD1 or TRBD2 (5 bases each). V shed 6 bases and J shed 4 bases, with 19 bases lying between them. The CDR3 loop spans 15 amino acids. Germline V gene sequence: CDR1 MNHEY, CDR2 SMNVEV (reference sequence).

As concerns this clonotype: The junction and the germline gene differ at one end; a read error may be behind it. V gene TRBV27 combines with J gene TRBJ1-1; 12 positions match TRBD1. This CDR3 comprises 15 residues. The germline CDR1 and CDR2 sequences are MNHEY and SMNVEV (reference sequence). This CDR3 is CVSSGTGGLITEAFF. Here the CDR3 DNA reads TGTGTCAGCAGCGGGACAGGGGGCTTAATCACTGAAGCTTTCTTT.

This clonotype appeared a few times. The V gene is TRBV7-2, the J gene TRBJ2-7, with D possibly TRBD2 on 6 matching bases. The germline V and J ends were trimmed by 7 bases and 4 bases, with 20 bases remaining between them. This CDR3 has 15 residues. The germline V gene has CDR1 SGHTA and CDR2 FQGNSA. DNA for the CDR3: TGTGCCAGCAACAAAGCCGGGACTCCGTCTTACGAGCAGTACTTC. It yields the protein CASNKAGTPSYEQYF.

This clonotype has a single count. This rearrangement joins TRBV24-1 to TRBJ2-7, with 8 bases that match TRBD1. Germline loops: CDR1 KGHDR, CDR2 SFDVKD. The CDR3 spans 14 residues. The ends lost 4 bases at V and 3 bases at J; junction bases unmatched: 4. The DNA for the CDR3 is TGTGCCACCAGTGACCGACAGGGGAACTACGAGCAGTACTTC. It codes for CATSDRQGNYEQYF.

This clonotype has ten or more counts. The chain has TRBV18 and TRBJ2-5; 10 bases are a match to TRBD2. The CDR3 loop spans 16 amino acids. J was trimmed by 2 bases and V by 0 bases; bases with no gene match: 3. From germline, CDR1 is KGHSH and CDR2 LQKENI. For the CDR3, the DNA is TGTGCCAGCTCACCACCGGCGGGACTAGCGCAAGAGACCCAGTACTTC. It yields the protein CASSPPAGLAQETQYF.

This clonotype has a count of ten or more. The chain joins TRBV6-5 to TRBJ2-1, with 14 bases lining up with TRBD2. There are 19 residues in the CDR3. Germline values: CDR1 MNHEY, CDR2 SVGAGI. J lost 1 base, V lost 1 base, and 6 bases had no gene match. DNA of the CDR3: TGTGCCAGCAGTTACTGGGGACTAGCGGGAGATGGGTCCTACAATGAGCAGTTCTTC. Its protein product is CASSYWGLAGDGSYNEQFF.

This clonotype was recorded at least ten times. This CDR3 reads CASSLRFHEQYF. The CDR3 coding sequence is TGTGCCAGCAGCTTAAGGTTCCACGAGCAGTACTTC. J is TRBJ2-7 and V is TRBV7-2; D gene ambiguous. This CDR3 spans 12 amino acids. The germline CDR1 and CDR2 sequences are SGHTA and FQGNSA. V was clipped by 2 bases and J by 5 bases, with 7 bases between them.

This chain joins TRBV7-9 and TRBJ2-7, with 7 bases matching TRBD1. CDR3 length equals 16 residues. Per the germline V gene, CDR1 is SEHNR and CDR2 is FQNEAQ (reference sequence). V was clipped by 3 bases and J by 2 bases; unmatched bases: 10. The CDR3 loop reads CASSFPGTALTYEQYF. The CDR3 DNA is TGTGCCAGCAGCTTTCCCGGGACAGCTCTCACCTACGAGCAGTACTTC. The full variable domain, in which reference TRBV7-9 and TRBJ2-7 provide the parts outside the CDR3, is DTGVSQNPRHKITKRGQNVTFRCDPISEHNRLYWYRQTLGQGPEFLTYFQNEAQLEKSRLLSDRFSAERPKGSFSTLEIQRTEQGDSAMYLCASSFPGTALTYEQYFGPGTRLTVT.

The chain employs TRBV5-6 and TRBJ2-5; D not certain. Per the germline V gene, CDR1 is SGHDT and CDR2 is YYEEEE. The CDR3 totals 15 residues. V dropped 1 base and J dropped 0 bases, with 10 bases sitting between them. CDR3 in DNA: TGTGCCAGCAGCTTGCTACGGACGGACCAAGAGACCCAGTACTTC. It specifies CASSLLRTDQETQYF.

This rearrangement joins TRBV7-9 to TRBJ2-5; D is perhaps TRBD1 (5 bases). Germline V gene data show CDR1 as SEHNR and CDR2 as FQNEAQ (reference sequence). V was clipped by 8 bases and J by 3 bases, with 13 bases between them. There are 13 residues in the CDR3. CDR3 DNA sequence: TGTGCCAGCCTCTCGCCAGGGAAAGAGACCCAGTACTTC. Encoded protein: CASLSPGKETQYF.

There are a few counts of this clonotype. The gene calls are TRBV15 and TRBJ1-2; perhaps TRBD1 as D (5 bases). Germline V lookup: CDR1 LNHNV, CDR2 YYDKDF (reference sequence). Trimming removed 8 bases at V and 3 bases at J, with 19 bases between. This CDR3 has 15 residues. CDR3 protein: CATGGQGHVDYGYTF. The CDR3 region has the DNA TGTGCCACCGGAGGGCAGGGTCATGTTGACTATGGCTACACCTTC.

The chain employs TRBV2 and TRBJ2-3; maybe TRBD2 (6 bases). With 6 bases removed from V and 0 bases from J, the gap between germline ends came to 19 bases. There are 17 residues in the CDR3. In germline, CDR1 is SNHLY, CDR2 FYNNEI. The CDR3 protein is CASRDDGTLTSTDTQYF. The CDR3 DNA reads as TGTGCCAGCAGAGACGATGGGACTTTGACTAGCACAGATACGCAGTATTTT.

The chain has TRBV6-6 and TRBJ2-7, with 8 bases aligning to TRBD1. The V segment lost 9 bases and the J segment 0 bases; nucleotides outside the gene matches: 7. There are 14 residues in the CDR3. From germline, CDR1 is MNHNY and CDR2 SVGAGI (reference sequence). This CDR3 reads CARPRDRSSYEQYF. As DNA, the CDR3 is TGTGCCAGACCCCGGGACAGGAGCTCCTACGAGCAGTACTTC.

V usage is TRBV7-2 and J usage is TRBJ1-1, with unresolved D. V was cut by 1 base and J by 7 bases, with 7 bases left in between. This CDR3 region has 12 residues. Looked up from germline, CDR1 is SGHTA and CDR2 is FQGNSA. The CDR3: CASSLVDLEAFF. CDR3 coding DNA: TGTGCCAGCAGCTTAGTAGATCTTGAAGCTTTCTTT.

This clonotype was seen a few times. The DNA of the CDR3 is TGTGCCAGCAGTTTAGCGTTCGCGCAAAGGTACAATGAGCAGTTCTTC. Its translation is CASSLAFAQRYNEQFF. This chain joins TRBV12-3 or TRBV12-4 and TRBJ2-1, with D uncertain. Between the trimmed V and J ends, which lost 0 bases and 4 bases, there was a span of 13 bases. The CDR3 covers 16 residues.